This T cell receptor beta chain was documented in a study of identical twins. Template switching added a universal primer site; cDNA carried unique molecular identifiers. MiXCR, applied by TCRdb to the 5' RACE reads, yields one record per CDR3 protein. The data show 550,000 to 700,000 distinct CDR3 sequences, approximately 21% seen once. The CDR3 consists of 14 residues. V was clipped by 4 bases and J by 4 bases, with 10 bases between them. This sample was also put to use in a study of T cells expressing NK-cell markers. That paper notes: Sorted CD3+CD56+NKG2C+, CD3+CD56+NKG2C- and CD3+CD56-NKG2C+ T-cell subsets were beta-chain profiled. Dominant NKG2C+ clonotypes were found to form about 1.0-7.0% of CD8+ T cells in a handful of donors. No clear determination of HCMV specificity was made for expanded NKG2C+ T cell clones.

The genes are TRBV12-3 or TRBV12-4 and TRBJ2-2; no clear D gene. The sample was PBMCs. This TCR derives from a woman aged 18-29 years in good health. CDR3 DNA: TGTGCCAGCAGTTCACAGCCTAGCACCGGGGAGCTGTTTTTT. Translating it yields CASSSQPSTGELFF.